This paragraph reports one T cell receptor (beta chain). Its cognate antigen is unknown. Clones were sequenced by immunoSEQ multiplex PCR, and TCRdb holds only the in-frame ones, with some missing. The table lists about 130,000 clones, around 90% of them singletons, with around 1.5% in the top ten. The data belong to a study of T cell responses to AZD1222 COVID-19 vaccine. On the study more broadly: Second-dose recipients at about 4 or about 12 weeks were treated as one pooled group. Study findings and constraints: A mostly white British donor set with more females was recruited, and clonal diversity was possibly underestimated. With dominance at 160-218 and 743-854, vaccine-associated CD4 TCRs spanned spike. At baseline, just five to seven AZD1222 recipients tested seropositive.

Germline CDR1 reads SEHNR; CDR2 reads FQNEAQ (reference sequence). The V and J ends lost 3 bases and 4 bases respectively, with 19 bases between them. This CDR3 is 16 amino acids long. The specimen was peripheral blood, collected on day 0 of AZD1222 vaccination. The chain is built from TRBV7-9 and TRBJ2-7, with D perhaps being TRBD1 or TRBD2 (5 bases each). The TCR was taken from an adult in good health. The CDR3 loop reads CASSLAHGGPKYEQYF. In DNA form, the CDR3 reads TGTGCCAGCAGCTTGGCCCATGGGGGACCTAAGTACGAGCAGTACTTC.